The rows below give T cell receptor beta chains drawn from one sample of a study of blood T cell repertoires in COVID-19. The protocol was immunoSEQ multiplex PCR, while the TCRdb copy is restricted to in-frame clones and leaves out a portion. The sample records fewer than 150,000 clones, 87% being singletons. The sample taken for sequencing was peripheral blood. Receptor source: a woman aged 60-75 years with acute or convalescent COVID-19. Each CDR3 is given with its conserved first and last residue. A D gene is named only where the DNA matches it firmly. The size of a clone is reported for some rows only, either as once, few or many, or as a class for expanded clones.

>TRBV5-1|NA|TRBJ1-2|TRBD1
TGCGCCAGCAGCTTGGGGACAGGTAGTGTCGCAGGTGGCTACACCTTC
CASSLGTGSVAGGYTF
>TRBV3-1/TRBV3-2|NA|TRBJ1-1|NA
TGTGCCAGCAGCCAAGACTTACTTAAAGAATCCGGTGAAGCTTTCTTT
CASSQDLLKESGEAFF
>TRBV30|NA|TRBJ1-3|NA
TGTGCCTTCATCTGGGGAGGTGCTGGAAACACCATATATTTT
CAFIWGGAGNTIYF
>TRBV5-1|NA|TRBJ1-4|TRBD1
TGCGCCAGCAGCTTGGGAGGGACAGATGAAAAACTGTTTTTT
CASSLGGTDEKLFF
>TRBV27|NA|TRBJ1-1|TRBD1
TGTGCCAGCAGGCTACAGGGGGCGGGCACTGAAGCTTTCTTT
CASRLQGAGTEAFF
>TRBV11-3|NA|TRBJ1-1|NA
TGTGCCAGCAGCGCGGGGAGGGAAGCTTTCTTT
CASSAGREAFF
>TRBV28|NA|TRBJ1-4|NA
TGTGCCAGCAGTTTTGGGACTACTAATGAAAAACTGTTTTTT
CASSFGTTNEKLFF
>TRBV3-1/TRBV3-2|NA|TRBJ2-1|TRBD2
TGTGCCAGCAGCGACCTAACCAGCGGGAGCAATGAGCAGTTCTTC
CASSDLTSGSNEQFF
>TRBV6-4|once|TRBJ2-1|NA
TGTGCCAGCAGTGACTCTTTCGGGTACCCTCAGTTCTTC
CASSDSFGYPQFF
>TRBV6-5|once|TRBJ1-5|TRBD1
TGTGCCAGCAGTAGGACAGGGGGGGGCAATCAGCCCCAGCATTTT
CASSRTGGGNQPQHF
>TRBV9|few|TRBJ1-4|TRBD1
TGTGCCAGCATAGCCAGAGGACAGGGGAGGGATGGGACTAATGAAAAACTGTTTTTT
CASIARGQGRDGTNEKLFF
>TRBV9|NA|TRBJ2-1|TRBD2
TGTGCCAGCAGCGTAGTGGCGGGAGGAAACAATGAGCAGTTCTTC
CASSVVAGGNNEQFF
>TRBV28|NA|TRBJ1-2|NA
TGTGCCAGCAGTTCCACAACAGGGGGCTACACCTTC
CASSSTTGGYTF
>TRBV19|NA|TRBJ1-2|NA
TGTGCCAGTAGTTCAGTAGCGCACTATGGCTACACCTTC
CASSSVAHYGYTF
>TRBV27|NA|TRBJ2-7|TRBD2
TGTGCCAGCACCCCCGCGGGGGGGCACGAGCAGTACTTC
CASTPAGGHEQYF
>TRBV29-1|NA|TRBJ1-1|NA
TGCAGCGTTGGGGAGGAGACTGAAGCTTTCTTT
CSVGEETEAFF
>TRBV21-1|NA|TRBJ1-2|NA
TGTGCCAGCAGCCCTCGCAGGGGGCCCTCTAACTATGGCTACACCTTC
CASSPRRGPSNYGYTF
>TRBV10-3|NA|TRBJ2-7|NA
TGTGCCATCAGTGAGTCGGGCCGAACCTACGAGCAGTACTTC
CAISESGRTYEQYF
>TRBV13|NA|TRBJ2-1|TRBD1
TGTGCCAGCAGCGAGATTAAGCAGGACAGGGACAATGAGCAGTTCTTC
CASSEIKQDRDNEQFF
>TRBV7-9|NA|TRBJ2-1|TRBD2
TGTGCCAGCAGCTTAGTTGCGGGAGGCCACAATGAGCAGTTCTTC
CASSLVAGGHNEQFF
>TRBV5-1|NA|TRBJ1-4|NA
TGCGCCAGCGGAAGGACGTCGGGGGATGAAAAACTGTTTTTT
CASGRTSGDEKLFF
>TRBV6-1|NA|TRBJ1-1|NA
TGTGCCAGCAGTGAACGCTCCCGGGGTGAAGCTTTCTTT
CASSERSRGEAFF
>TRBV10-1|NA|TRBJ1-1|NA
TGCGCCAGCAGTGGGAGAGGGAGTGCTGAAGCTTTCTTT
CASSGRGSAEAFF
>TRBV28|NA|TRBJ1-2|TRBD1
TGTGCCAGCAACCAGGGGGCGGTTGGCTACACCTTC
CASNQGAVGYTF
>TRBV25-1|NA|TRBJ1-1|TRBD1
TGTGCCAGCAGTGAGTTCCGACAGGGGACTGAAGCTTTCTTT
CASSEFRQGTEAFF
>TRBV18|NA|TRBJ2-6|NA
TGTGCCAGCTCACCACCGAGCAACGTCCTGACTTTC
CASSPPSNVLTF
>TRBV6-6|NA|TRBJ2-1|NA
TGTGCCAGCAGTTATCTGGACTCCTCCTACAATGAGCAGTTCTTC
CASSYLDSSYNEQFF
>TRBV3-1/TRBV3-2|once|TRBJ2-3|NA
TGTGCCAGCAGCCGAAGCTTAGGGGGAGATACGCAGTATTTT
CASSRSLGGDTQYF
>TRBV28|NA|TRBJ2-7|TRBD2
TGTGCCAGCAGTAGAATAACAGCGGGAGTATTAACGCGCGAGCAGTACTTC
CASSRITAGVLTREQYF
>TRBV4-1|NA|TRBJ2-5|NA
TGCGCCAGCAGCCAAGGTGGGCCGGGAGAACTTCAAGAGACCCAGTACTTC
CASSQGGPGELQETQYF
>TRBV7-9|NA|TRBJ2-6|NA
TGTGCCAGCAGCTTTAATTCTGGGGCCAACGTCCTGACTTTC
CASSFNSGANVLTF
>TRBV3-1/TRBV3-2|NA|TRBJ2-7|TRBD1
TGTGCCAGCAGCCAAGATAATCGGGACAGGGGGCGGTGGCCCTACGAGCAGTACTTC
CASSQDNRDRGRWPYEQYF
>TRBV28|NA|TRBJ2-3|NA
TGTGCCAGCGCTCTCAGGGTGCCAGATACGCAGTATTTT
CASALRVPDTQYF
>TRBV28|NA|TRBJ2-7|TRBD2
TGTGCCAGCAGTCTAACATCTAGCGGGAGGTTCAACGAGCAGTACTTC
CASSLTSSGRFNEQYF
>TRBV27|NA|TRBJ1-1|NA
TGTGCCAGCAGTCTGCAACAGGGTAGGGGGACTGAAGCTTTCTTT
CASSLQQGRGTEAFF
>TRBV14|few|TRBJ1-6|TRBD1
TGTGCCAGCAGCCAATATATAGGAGACAGGGGTAATTCACCCCTCCACTTT
CASSQYIGDRGNSPLHF
>TRBV6-5|NA|TRBJ1-5|NA
TGTGCCAGCGGCCCCGGGACACCCTATCAGCCCCAGCATTTT
CASGPGTPYQPQHF
>TRBV20-1|NA|TRBJ1-4|NA
TGCAGTGCTAGTTCCAGAGGGAGTGAAAAACTGTTTTTT
CSASSRGSEKLFF
>TRBV7-2|many|TRBJ2-1|TRBD2
TGTGCCAGCAGCTTAGACTCCGGGACTAGCGAAAACAATGAGCAGTTCTTC
CASSLDSGTSENNEQFF
>TRBV10-3|NA|TRBJ1-1|TRBD1
TGTGCCATCAGACCTGGCAGCGGCAGGGGGCACACTGAAGCTTTCTTT
CAIRPGSGRGHTEAFF
>TRBV5-1|NA|TRBJ1-2|TRBD1
TGCGCCAGCAGCTCGGAGACAGGGAATGGCTACACCTTC
CASSSETGNGYTF
>TRBV10-3|NA|TRBJ1-2|NA
TGTGCCATCAGTCCTGGGACACTTAACTATGGCTACACCTTC
CAISPGTLNYGYTF
>TRBV29-1|NA|TRBJ1-2|NA
TGCACCGTCCACGGACACCCGGACAGTTTTAACTATGGCTACACCTTC
CTVHGHPDSFNYGYTF
>TRBV4-1|NA|TRBJ2-3|TRBD2
TGCGCCAGCAGCCCTCGGACTAGCGGGAGGATTCTCACAGATACGCAGTATTTT
CASSPRTSGRILTDTQYF
>TRBV4-1|once|TRBJ2-1|TRBD2
TGCGCCAGCAGCCAAGAATCGGCTGCCTCGGGACTAGCGGGAAGACGGAATGAGCAGTTCTTC
CASSQESAASGLAGRRNEQFF
>TRBV6-5|NA|TRBJ2-3|NA
TGTGCCAGCAGCGCAGGGGCAGTGTACACAGATACGCAGTATTTT
CASSAGAVYTDTQYF
>TRBV7-3|NA|TRBJ2-5|TRBD1
TGTGCCAGCAGCCTAGGTACAGGGGACCGCGAGACCCAGTACTTC
CASSLGTGDRETQYF
>TRBV10-3|NA|TRBJ2-1|TRBD1
TGTGCCATCAGTGAGTCCCCAGGGGGCAATGAGCAGTTCTTC
CAISESPGGNEQFF
>TRBV5-1|NA|TRBJ2-3|NA
TGCGCCAGCAGCTTGGACGGTAATACGCAGTATTTT
CASSLDGNTQYF
>TRBV6-6|NA|TRBJ2-7|NA
TGTGCCAGCAGCTCATTGAGGCTCGAGCAGTACTTC
CASSSLRLEQYF
>TRBV2|NA|TRBJ1-1|NA
TGTGCCAGCAGACTACAGGGCCCCGGCACTGAAGCTTTCTTT
CASRLQGPGTEAFF
>TRBV18|NA|TRBJ1-1|TRBD1
TGTGCCAGCTGCGTTGACAGGGCCACTGAAGCTTTCTTT
CASCVDRATEAFF
>TRBV9|NA|TRBJ2-3|TRBD2
TGTGCCAGCAGCGTAAATAGCGGGAAGGCAGATACGCAGTATTTT
CASSVNSGKADTQYF
>TRBV11-3|NA|TRBJ1-1|NA
TGTGCCAGCAGCTTAGATCGTTGGACATCAATGAACACTGAAGCTTTCTTT
CASSLDRWTSMNTEAFF
>TRBV28|NA|TRBJ2-7|NA
TGTGCCAGCAGCACGTTTACTACCTACGAGCAGTACTTC
CASSTFTTYEQYF
>TRBV6-5|NA|TRBJ1-2|NA
TGTGCCAGCAGTCGGATGAAGGGGAATGGCTACACCTTC
CASSRMKGNGYTF
>TRBV5-1|NA|TRBJ1-2|NA
TGCGCCAGCAGCGATGGACTTGGGTATGGCTACACCTTC
CASSDGLGYGYTF
>TRBV5-4|NA|TRBJ1-5|TRBD1
TGTGCCAGCAGCCTACAGGGGGACCCGCAGCCCCAGCATTTT
CASSLQGDPQPQHF
>TRBV19|NA|TRBJ1-2|TRBD1
TGTGCCAGTAGTATAGGGGACAGGGTCCCCTATGGCTACACCTTC
CASSIGDRVPYGYTF